The 3 T cell receptor beta chains reported below all come from one sample, sequenced in a study of blood T cell repertoires in COVID-19. Generated by immunoSEQ multiplex PCR, the TCRdb table keeps only in-frame clones and is missing some. Here the sample spans some 250,000 clones, approximately 90% being singletons. The sequenced material came from peripheral blood. The source of these receptors is a woman aged 40-49 years who had recovered from COVID-19.

The CDR3 sequence is CASSLGPTNEKLFF. CDR3 nucleotide sequence: TGTGCCAGCAGCTTGGGGCCGACTAATGAAAAACTGTTTTTT. The chain combines TRBV5-6 with TRBJ1-4; D remains unclear. Germline CDR1 is SGHDT and CDR2 is YYEEEE. Trimming took off 0 bases at V and 2 bases at J, with 5 bases between the two ends. The CDR3 length is 14 residues.

CDR3 sequence: CASSVGVNSNQPQHF. The CDR3 DNA reads as TGTGCCAGCAGCGTAGGCGTTAATAGCAATCAGCCCCAGCATTTT. V is TRBV9 and J is TRBJ1-5; no clear D. Trimming cost V 0 bases and J 0 bases, with 7 bases left between them. CDR3 length: 15 residues. Per germline, CDR1 SGDLS and CDR2 YYNGEE.

This chain joins TRBV2 and TRBJ2-5, with 7 bases matching TRBD1. Germline lookup yields CDR1 SNHLY and CDR2 FYNNEI. The CDR3 contains 16 residues. J was trimmed by 1 base and V by 5 bases; bases with no gene match: 10. Written as DNA, the CDR3 is TGTGCCAGCAGTACGTCCCGGGACAGTCTCCAAGAGACCCAGTACTTC. This encodes CASSTSRDSLQETQYF.